This TCR beta chain appears in the sequencing data of a study of long-term antiretroviral therapy in people with HIV. The study, taken as a whole, reports: Dominance of pre-ART expanded clones persisted, fluctuating and often declining after ART.

Trimming left V 2 bases short and J 1 base short, with 5 bases between. CDR1 MNHNS and CDR2 SASEGT come from the germline V gene. The CDR3 is 13 residues long. Version v3.0 of the immunoSEQ assay was performed at survey level. Produced via immunoSEQ multiplex PCR; TCRdb's table is partial and in-frame only. Found here are 25,000 to 35,000 clones, 70% to 90% of them singletons; the top ten hold nearly 7.5%. On this clone itself: Its antigen remains unknown.

At minimum, one pre-ART and two post-ART PBMC samples were obtained from each donor. Participants who had HIV were, without exception, treated in the United States. The TCR was taken from a man aged 50 to 59 with HIV. The sample in question was unsorted PBMCs, obtained around 5 years before starting antiretroviral therapy. The chain recombines TRBV6-1 with TRBJ1-1, with D unclear. The CDR3 bases are TGTGCCAGCAGTGAACAAGGGAACACTGAAGCTTTCTTT. It is translated as CASSEQGNTEAFF.